This T cell receptor (beta chain) was captured in a study of T-cell memory formation after mild COVID-19. Whole-study context: The two donors had largely donor-specific TCR clusters. Findings and caveats of the study: Pre-infection memory held some responding clones, suggesting pre-existing cross-reactive T cells responded. There was no confirmation that second-wave clones peaking on day 37 were SARS-CoV-2 specific.

The V and J ends lost 4 bases and 7 bases respectively, with 14 bases between them. The length of the CDR3 is 14 residues. CDR1 and CDR2 (germline): SGHRS, YFSETQ. TCRdb called the 5' RACE reads again in MiXCR, with one record for every CDR3 protein. The sample has about 180,000 distinct CDR3 sequences; approximately 16% are singletons. Concerning this clonotype itself: Its antigen is undetermined.

The clonotype comes from an adult woman who had mild COVID-19 (a few samples of this study predate the infection). Cell type and time point are not known. The chain recombines TRBV5-1 with TRBJ1-4; D gene ambiguous. Sequenced: PBMCs or a T cell subset sorted from them (not recorded which). The CDR3 sequence is CASSLGGIAEKLFF. The CDR3 DNA sequence: TGCGCCAGCAGCCTCGGAGGGATAGCTGAAAAACTGTTTTTT.